This TCR beta chain was captured in a study of patients and donors after allogeneic stem cell transplantation. The table lists this clonotype with a few counts. The CDR3 runs to 13 residues. Trimming removed 6 bases from V and 0 bases from J, with 11 bases in between. The germline V gene encodes CDR1 SQVTM and CDR2 ANQGSEA. TCRdb re-analysed the RT-PCR reads in MiXCR, keeping a single row per CDR3 protein. The sample includes under 200,000 distinct CDR3 sequences, about 32% seen only once; the top ten take about 3%. The chain recombines TRBV29-1 with TRBJ1-1; D unclear. The receptor was isolated from a human donor who was either an allogeneic HSCT recipient or a stem cell or donor lymphocyte infusion donor (not recorded which). It is not recorded whose cells these are; they may come from a transplant donor. The source material was blood, either unsorted or a sorted T cell fraction (not recorded which). This CDR3 is CSVAAFMNTEAFF. The CDR3 nucleotides read TGCAGCGTAGCAGCCTTCATGAACACTGAAGCTTTCTTT.